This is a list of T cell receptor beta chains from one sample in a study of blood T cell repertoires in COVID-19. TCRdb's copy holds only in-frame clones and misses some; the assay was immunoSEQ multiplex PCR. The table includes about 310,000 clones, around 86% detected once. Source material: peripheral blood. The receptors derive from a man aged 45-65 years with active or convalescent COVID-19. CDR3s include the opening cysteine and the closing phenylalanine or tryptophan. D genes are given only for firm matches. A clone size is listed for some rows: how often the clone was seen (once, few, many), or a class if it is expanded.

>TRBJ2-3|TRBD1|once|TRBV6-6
TGTGCCAGCAGTAAACGGACAGGGCTCGATGGTACGCAGTATTTT
CASSKRTGLDGTQYF
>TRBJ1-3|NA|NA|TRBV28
TGTGCCAGCAGTCCCACCATCGACAGGGGAAACACCATATATTTT
CASSPTIDRGNTIYF
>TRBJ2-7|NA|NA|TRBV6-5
TGTGCCAGCAGTTACTCGATAGCCGCAAGCTCCTACGAGCAGTACTTC
CASSYSIAASSYEQYF
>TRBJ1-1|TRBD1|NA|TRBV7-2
TGTGCCAGCAGCTTAGACAGGGGGGGTGAAGCTTTCTTT
CASSLDRGGEAFF
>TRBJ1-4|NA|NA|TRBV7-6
TGTGCCAGCAGCTCCTTAACTCGTGAAAAACTGTTTTTT
CASSSLTREKLFF
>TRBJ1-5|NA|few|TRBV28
TGTGCCAGTAGGAGACAGGTTACGGGGGGGCCCCAGCATTTT
CASRRQVTGGPQHF
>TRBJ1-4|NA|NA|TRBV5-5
TGTGCCAGCAAGTTGGATCGGGTCGTAAATGAAAAACTGTTTTTT
CASKLDRVVNEKLFF
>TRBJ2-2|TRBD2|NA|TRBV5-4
TGTGCCAGCATCGGACTAGCGGGAGACGGGACCGGGGAGCTGTTTTTT
CASIGLAGDGTGELFF
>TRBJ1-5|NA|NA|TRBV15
TGTGCCACCAGCAGAGCGAGCGGGGTTGGGCAGCCTCAGCATTTT
CATSRASGVGQPQHF
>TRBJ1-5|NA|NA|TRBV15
TGTGCCACCAGCAGAGGTAATAGCAATCAGCCCCAGCATTTT
CATSRGNSNQPQHF
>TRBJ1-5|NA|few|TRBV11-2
TGTGCCAGCAGCTTAGGTCTAGATCAGCCCCAGCATTTT
CASSLGLDQPQHF
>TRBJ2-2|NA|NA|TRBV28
TGTGCCAGCAGCAACATGGGGGGCGGGGAGCTGTTTTTT
CASSNMGGGELFF
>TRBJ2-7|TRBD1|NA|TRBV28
TGTGCCACCCAGGGGGCCTACGAGCAGTACTTC
CATQGAYEQYF
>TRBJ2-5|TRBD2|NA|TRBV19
TGTGCCAGTAGATCCTCTACTAGCGGCGTCCAAGAGACCCAGTACTTC
CASRSSTSGVQETQYF
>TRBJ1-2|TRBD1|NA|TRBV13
TGTGCCAGCAGCCCGGGACAGGCCGACTATGGCTACACCTTC
CASSPGQADYGYTF
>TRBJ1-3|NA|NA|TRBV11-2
TGTGCCAGCAGCGATGAGGGGGAGGGAAACGCTGGAAACACCATATATTTT
CASSDEGEGNAGNTIYF
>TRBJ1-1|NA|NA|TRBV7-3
TGTGCCAGCAGCTCTTCTCCGAACACTGAAGCTTTCTTT
CASSSSPNTEAFF
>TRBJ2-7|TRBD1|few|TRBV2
TGTGCCAGCAGTGTTATATCTTCTTGGGACAGGACAACCTACGAGCAGTACTTC
CASSVISSWDRTTYEQYF
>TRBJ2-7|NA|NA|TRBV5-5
TGTGCCAGCAGCTTGGGACAGGCGGTCTCCTACGAGCAGTACTTC
CASSLGQAVSYEQYF
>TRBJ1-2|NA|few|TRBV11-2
TGTGCCAGCAGCTTAGCCCTTCGACAGAGCTATGGCTACACCTTC
CASSLALRQSYGYTF
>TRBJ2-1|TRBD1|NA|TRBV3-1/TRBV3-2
TGTGCCAGCAGCCCCGGGACAGGGGGCAATGAGCAGTTCTTC
CASSPGTGGNEQFF
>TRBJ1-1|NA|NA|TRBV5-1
TGCGCCAGCAGCTTGGGAGCTGGGAACACTGAAGCTTTCTTT
CASSLGAGNTEAFF
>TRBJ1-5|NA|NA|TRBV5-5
TGTGCCAGCAGATCGGACAGAAATCAGCCCCAGCATTTT
CASRSDRNQPQHF
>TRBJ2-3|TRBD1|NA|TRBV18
TGTGCCAGCTCACGTTTACCGGGGACAGGGGTCACAGATACGCAGTATTTT
CASSRLPGTGVTDTQYF
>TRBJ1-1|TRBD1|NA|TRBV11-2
TGTGCCAGCAGCGCCAGACAGGGCCGGGACACTGAAGCTTTCTTT
CASSARQGRDTEAFF
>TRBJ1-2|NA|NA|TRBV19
TGTGCCAGTAGTGCACTGGGACTTTTTTCAGCTAACTATGGCTACACCTTC
CASSALGLFSANYGYTF
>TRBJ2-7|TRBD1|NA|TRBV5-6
TGTGCCAGCAGCTTGGCCGGACAGGGTCCCTACGAGCAGTACTTC
CASSLAGQGPYEQYF
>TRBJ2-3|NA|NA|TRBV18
TGTGCCAGCTCACTACGGTCCGGGGGTAGCACAGATACGCAGTATTTT
CASSLRSGGSTDTQYF
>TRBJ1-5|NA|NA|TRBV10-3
TGTGCCCGAATTGCGAGGGCGGATCAGCCCCAGCATTTT
CARIARADQPQHF
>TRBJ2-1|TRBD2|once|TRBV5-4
TGTGCCAGCAGCTTGGGGGGGGGTGAGCAGTTCTTC
CASSLGGGEQFF
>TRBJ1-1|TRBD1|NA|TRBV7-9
TGTGCCAGCAGCTTAGGACAGGGGGAGGACACTGAAGCTTTCTTT
CASSLGQGEDTEAFF
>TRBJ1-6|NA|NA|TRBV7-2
TGTGCCAGCAGCCCACGGGTCCTTTATAATTCACCCCTCCACTTT
CASSPRVLYNSPLHF
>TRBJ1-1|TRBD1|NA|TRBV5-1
TGCGCCAGCAGCTGGTTTGGACAGGGGGACACTGAAGCTTTCTTT
CASSWFGQGDTEAFF
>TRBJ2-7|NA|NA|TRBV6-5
TGTGCCAGCAGATCCTCGTTCGGGTCTCCGGCGGAGCAGTACTTC
CASRSSFGSPAEQYF
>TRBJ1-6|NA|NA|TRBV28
TGTGCCAGCAGTCAAGCTACTGGTTCACCCCTCCACTTT
CASSQATGSPLHF
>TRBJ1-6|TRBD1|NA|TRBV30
TGTGCCTGGACCAGCGGACAGGGGGCTTATTCACCCCTCCACTTT
CAWTSGQGAYSPLHF
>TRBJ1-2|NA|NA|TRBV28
TGTGCCAGCGGACCCCCTGACAGGAACTATGGCTACACCTTC
CASGPPDRNYGYTF
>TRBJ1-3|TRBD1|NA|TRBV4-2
TGTGCCAGCAGCCAAGCGGACTTACAGGGGCTCTTGAACACCATATATTTT
CASSQADLQGLLNTIYF
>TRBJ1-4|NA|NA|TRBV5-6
TGTGCCAGCAGCTCCCGGACAGACCGGAAACTGTTTTTT
CASSSRTDRKLFF
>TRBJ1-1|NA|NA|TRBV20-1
TGCAGTGCTAGCGACTTAGGTGAAGCTTTCTTT
CSASDLGEAFF
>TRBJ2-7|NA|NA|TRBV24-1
TGTGCCACCAGTGATGCCGCAACAGACGAGCAGTACTTC
CATSDAATDEQYF